This TCR beta chain is from a study of blood T cell repertoires in COVID-19. On the study more broadly: There were acute and convalescent COVID-19 samples, and they came from the United States, Italy and Spain. PBMCs, B-cell-depleted T cells, or T cells provided the cDNA or gDNA that made up the material.

Clones were read by immunoSEQ multiplex PCR, and TCRdb kept only the in-frame ones, dropping some. This sample yields 55,000 or so clones, of which around three quarters are seen a single time; under 4% belongs to the top ten. The sequenced sample was peripheral blood. The TCR was taken from a man aged 60 to 75 with acute or convalescent COVID-19.

The CDR3 nucleotides read TGTGCCAGCAGTGAAGCGCGACAGGGGGACACTGAAGCTTTCTTT. This translates into CASSEARQGDTEAFF. The chain combines TRBV2 with TRBJ1-1, with 9 bases that match TRBD1. The CDR3 runs to 15 residues. CDR1 and CDR2 from the germline V gene are SNHLY and FYNNEI. J lost 3 bases, V lost 0 bases, and 2 bases had no gene match.